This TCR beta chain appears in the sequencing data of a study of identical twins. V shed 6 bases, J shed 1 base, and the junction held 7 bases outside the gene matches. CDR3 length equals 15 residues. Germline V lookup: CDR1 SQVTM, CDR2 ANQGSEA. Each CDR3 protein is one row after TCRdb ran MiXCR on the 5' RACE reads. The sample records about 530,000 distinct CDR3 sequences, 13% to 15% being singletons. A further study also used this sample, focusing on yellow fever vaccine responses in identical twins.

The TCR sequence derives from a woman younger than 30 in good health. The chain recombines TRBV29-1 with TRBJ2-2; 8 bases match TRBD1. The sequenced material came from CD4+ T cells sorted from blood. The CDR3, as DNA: TGCAGCGTATTGGGACAGGACGTGAACACCGGGGAGCTGTTTTTT. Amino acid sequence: CSVLGQDVNTGELFF.